These 29 T cell receptor beta chains were all obtained from the same sample, sequenced in a study of persistence of HIV-infected CD4 T cells. Cells were stimulated nonspecifically with anti-CD3/anti-CD28 magnetic beads. Sorting of responding CD4+ T cells relied on upregulated CD40 ligand together with CD69. Their recognized antigens are unknown. Sequencing used immunoSEQ version 4 in survey mode. The assay was immunoSEQ multiplex PCR, and TCRdb's table has in-frame clones only and misses some. The sample lists 40,000 to 60,000 clones, 75% to 90% occurring once. The sequences come from CD4+ T cells sorted from PBMCs after roughly 18-hour stimulation, collected from a patient who received antiretroviral therapy. All receptors derive from an adult woman with HIV who was CMV-seropositive.

The J gene is TRBJ1-4, the V gene TRBV29-1; 7 nucleotides align to TRBD1. V shed 7 bases, J shed 5 bases, and the junction held 4 bases outside the gene matches. The germline V gene encodes CDR1 SQVTM and CDR2 ANQGSEA. The length of the CDR3 is 12 residues. In nucleotides, the CDR3 is TGCAGCGAGGGACAGAAGAATGAAAAACTGTTTTTT. Translating gives CSEGQKNEKLFF.

This chain joins TRBV4-1 and TRBJ1-4, with TRBD1 identical over 10 bases. CDR1 is MGHRA and CDR2 is YSYEKL in the germline V gene. Germline trimming cut 0 bases from V and 7 bases from J; bases unmatched to any gene: 14. This CDR3 has 19 residues. The CDR3 DNA is TGCGCCAGCAGCCAAGAGAGGGGGACAGGGGAAAGTGCGCTTGAAAAACTGTTTTTT. Amino acid sequence: CASSQERGTGESALEKLFF.

The rearrangement joins TRBV24-1 to TRBJ1-6; D not resolved. The germline gives CDR1 KGHDR, CDR2 SFDVKD. CDR3 length equals 17 residues. V lost 3 bases and J lost 0, with 11 bases in between. The CDR3 reads CATSDENTCSYNSPLHF. In DNA, the CDR3 is TGTGCCACCAGTGATGAAAACACCTGCTCCTATAATTCACCCCTCCACTTT.

This rearrangement joins TRBV5-1 to TRBJ2-7; no firm D call. The length of the CDR3 is 13 residues. Germline assignment: CDR1 SGHRS and CDR2 YFSETQ. The V end lost 3 bases, the J end lost 0 bases, and 7 bases lay between the germline ends. CDR3 sequence: CASSSEYSYEQYF. As DNA, the CDR3 is TGCGCCAGCAGCTCAGAGTACTCCTACGAGCAGTACTTC.

The chain has TRBV5-5 and TRBJ1-6, with 8 bases fitting TRBD1. After removal of 7 bases from V and 7 bases from J, the junction contained 10 bases not matched to a gene. CDR3 length: 15 residues. Germline V lookup: CDR1 SGHKS, CDR2 YYEKEE (reference sequence). CDR3 DNA sequence: TGTGCCAGCCGTTGGGACAGGACCCCCAATTCACCCCTCCACTTT. As protein: CASRWDRTPNSPLHF.

The V gene is TRBV11-3, the J gene TRBJ2-1; either TRBD1 or TRBD2 may fit D (6 bases each). Germline-derived CDR1 and CDR2 are SGHNT and YENEEA. CDR3 length: 13 residues. Trimming pared 5 bases from V and 5 bases from J, leaving 10 bases between. CDR3 residues: CASSLGGDNEQFF. As DNA, the CDR3 is TGTGCCAGCAGCCTCGGGGGCGACAATGAGCAGTTCTTC.

This sequence joins TRBV5-6 and TRBJ2-3; 9 bases fit TRBD1. V lost 5 bases and J lost 6; bases outside the gene matches: 10. CDR1 and CDR2 (germline): SGHDT, YYEEEE. The CDR3 covers 15 residues. The CDR3 DNA sequence: TGTGCCAGCAGGCCGCCGGGACAGGGTGGGGATACGCAGTATTTT. Amino acid sequence: CASRPPGQGGDTQYF.

This chain joins TRBV5-1 and TRBJ2-7, with D uncertain. V lost 3 bases and J 7 bases, leaving 8 bases between the germline ends. The CDR3 has 11 residues. Germline assignment: CDR1 SGHRS and CDR2 YFSETQ. The CDR3 spells CASSSEGEQYF. DNA for the CDR3: TGCGCCAGCAGCTCAGAAGGGGAGCAGTACTTC.

V is TRBV9 and J is TRBJ1-3; possibly TRBD1 for D (5 bases). V was clipped by 3 bases and J by 0 bases, with 13 bases between them. This CDR3 is 16 amino acids long. Germline CDR1 reads SGDLS; CDR2 reads YYNGEE. The CDR3 DNA reads as TGTGCCAGCAGCGCCTTACAGGTTCCCTCTGGAAACACCATATATTTT. As protein: CASSALQVPSGNTIYF.

CDR3 sequence: CASIGQGAVGELFF. Written as DNA, the CDR3 is TGTGCCAGCATCGGGCAGGGGGCGGTCGGGGAGCTGTTTTTT. This chain connects TRBV25-1 to TRBJ2-2, with 8 bases lining up with TRBD1. Germline-derived CDR1 and CDR2 are MGHDK and SYGVNS. Germline trimming cut 7 bases from V and 7 bases from J; bases unmatched to any gene: 8. This CDR3 is built from 14 residues. Complete variable domain (other parts from reference TRBV25-1 and TRBJ2-2): EADIYQTPRYLVIGTGKKITLECSQTMGHDKMYWYQQDPGMELHLIHYSYGVNSTEKGDLSSESTVSRIRTEHFPLTLESARPSHTSQYLCASIGQGAVGELFFGEGSRLTVL.

This clone was counted between two and nine times. The chain has TRBV28 and TRBJ1-5; 7 positions match TRBD1. The CDR3 covers 16 residues. CDR1 and CDR2 from the germline V gene are MDHEN and SYDVKM. The trim removed 5 bases at V and 1 base at J, leaving 8 bases unmatched. DNA for the CDR3: TGTGCCAGCAGTCCCCCGACAGGGAGGAGCAATCAGCCCCAGCATTTT. Translation: CASSPPTGRSNQPQHF. Together with reference TRBV28 and TRBJ1-5, the CDR3 gives the full variable domain: DVKVTQSSRYLVKRTGEKVFLECVQDMDHENMFWYRQDPGLGLRLIYFSYDVKMKEKGDIPEGYSVSREKKERFSLILESASTNQTSMYLCASSPPTGRSNQPQHFGDGTRLSIL.

This clone was seen only a few times. V usage is TRBV29-1 and J usage is TRBJ2-7; 10 positions match TRBD1. Germline V gene sequence: CDR1 SQVTM, CDR2 ANQGSEA. The CDR3 runs 14 residues. V was pared by 7 bases and J by 0 bases, with 6 bases of the junction left unmatched. The CDR3 nucleotides read TGCAGCGCTGGGGACAGGGGCTACTCCTACGAGCAGTACTTC. Translating gives CSAGDRGYSYEQYF.

The chain carries TRBV6-6 and TRBJ2-7; D is possibly TRBD1 or TRBD2 (7 bases each). The CDR3 totals 14 residues. Germline V gene lookup returns CDR1 MNHNY and CDR2 SVGAGI (reference sequence). V lost 2 bases and J lost 7, with 15 bases in between. The CDR3 loop is CASSYGGRGREQYF. DNA for the CDR3: TGTGCCAGCAGTTACGGGGGGAGGGGGCGGGAGCAGTACTTC.

The sample holds one count of this clone. The CDR3: CASQRTNSYNEQFF. The DNA of the CDR3 is TGTGCCAGCCAAAGGACCAACTCCTACAATGAGCAGTTCTTC. The chain uses TRBV28 and TRBJ2-1; D is undetermined. CDR1 and CDR2 from the germline V gene are MDHEN and SYDVKM. This CDR3 is 14 amino acids long. V was cut by 8 bases and J by 0 bases, with 11 bases left in between.

J is TRBJ2-7 and V is TRBV6-5, with D tentatively TRBD2 (6 bases). Germline lookup yields CDR1 MNHEY and CDR2 SVGAGI. This CDR3 contains 15 residues. V was pared by 6 bases and J by 1 base, with 16 bases between. This chain's CDR3 is CASSPPQRVSYEQYF. The CDR3 DNA sequence: TGTGCCAGCAGCCCCCCTCAGCGGGTTTCCTACGAGCAGTACTTC.

The J gene is TRBJ2-4, the V gene TRBV15; 11 bases align to TRBD1. The CDR3 totals 17 residues. Germline V gives CDR1 LNHNV, CDR2 YYDKDF (reference sequence). V trimming: 5 bases; J trimming: 1 base; junction bases outside the gene matches: 7. Here the CDR3 DNA reads TGTGCCACCAGCGTCCGGACAGGGGGCCCGGCCAAAAACATTCAGTACTTC. This encodes CATSVRTGGPAKNIQYF. Full variable domain (missing parts from reference TRBV15 and TRBJ2-4): DAMVIQNPRYQVTQFGKPVTLSCSQTLNHNVMYWYQQKSSQAPKLLFHYYDKDFNNEADTPDNFQSRRPNTSFCFLDIRSPGLGDTAMYLCATSVRTGGPAKNIQYFGAGTRLSVL.

The CDR3 nucleotides are TGCAGCGTTGTAATCCGGGTGCAGACTGAAGCTTTCTTT. Protein product: CSVVIRVQTEAFF. This chain joins TRBV29-1 and TRBJ1-1, with D unresolved. Trimming took off 4 bases at V and 5 bases at J, with 14 bases between the two ends. Germline-derived CDR1 and CDR2 are SQVTM and ANQGSEA. The CDR3 is made up of 13 amino acids. The complete variable domain, with remaining parts taken from reference TRBV29-1 and TRBJ1-1, reads SAVISQKPSRDICQRGTSLTIQCQVDSQVTMMFWYRQQPGQSLTLIATANQGSEATYESGFVIDKFPISRPNLTFSTLTVSNMSPEDSSIYLCSVVIRVQTEAFFGQGTRLTVV.

CDR3 nucleotides: TGTGCCAGCAGTTTAGACAGGTTTTTAGCCCAGCATTTT. Translating gives CASSLDRFLAQHF. J is TRBJ1-5 and V is TRBV12-3 or TRBV12-4; D is perhaps TRBD1 (5 bases). V lost 1 base and J 11 bases, leaving 12 bases between the germline ends. CDR3 length: 13 residues.

The chain joins TRBV7-8 to TRBJ2-7; 7 bases fit TRBD1. CDR1 is SGHVS and CDR2 is FQNEAQ in the germline V gene. Losses at the gene ends were 5 bases for V and 3 bases for J; bases not matched to a gene: 10. The length of the CDR3 is 15 residues. The DNA of the CDR3 is TGTGCCAGCAGCCAGCGCCAGGGGGTGGGCTACGAGCAGTACTTC. Translating gives CASSQRQGVGYEQYF.

The V call is TRBV30, the J call TRBJ1-3; D is unresolved. This CDR3 has 14 residues. Germline-derived CDR1 and CDR2 are GTSNPN and SVGIG (reference sequence). Trimming took off 3 bases at V and 0 bases at J, with 9 bases between the two ends. In nucleotides, the CDR3 is TGTGCCTGGAGGTGGCAGTACTCTGGAAACACCATATATTTT. As protein: CAWRWQYSGNTIYF. Based on the CDR3 plus reference TRBV30 and TRBJ1-3, the full variable domain is SQTIHQWPATLVQPVGSPLSLECTVEGTSNPNLYWYRQAAGRGLQLLFYSVGIGQISSEVPQNLSASRPQDRQFILSSKKLLLSDSGFYLCAWRWQYSGNTIYFGEGSWLTVV.

This chain joins TRBV4-1 and TRBJ2-4; D possibly corresponds to TRBD2 (5 bases). The CDR3 extends over 15 amino acids. V was pared by 0 bases and J by 6 bases, with 12 bases between. Germline V gene sequence: CDR1 MGHRA, CDR2 YSYEKL. The CDR3 here is CASSQEEAALNIQYF. DNA for the CDR3: TGCGCCAGCAGCCAAGAGGAGGCAGCCCTAAACATTCAGTACTTC.

The CDR3: CASSSGGIMTDTQYF. The DNA for the CDR3 is TGCGCCAGCAGCTCAGGGGGCATTATGACAGATACGCAGTATTTT. This chain joins TRBV5-1 and TRBJ2-3, with 8 nucleotides matching TRBD1. The germline V gene has CDR1 SGHRS and CDR2 YFSETQ. The CDR3 covers 15 residues. V trimming: 3 bases; J trimming: 3 bases; junction bases outside the gene matches: 6. Together with reference TRBV5-1 and TRBJ2-3, the CDR3 gives the full variable domain: KAGVTQTPRYLIKTRGQQVTLSCSPISGHRSVSWYQQTPGQGLQFLFEYFSETQRNKGNFPGRFSGRQFSNSRSEMNVSTLELGDSALYLCASSSGGIMTDTQYFGPGTRLTVL.

The chain carries TRBV19 and TRBJ1-6; tentatively, D is TRBD1 (5 bases). The ends were cut back, 4 bases at V and 7 bases at J, with 11 bases in the middle. Germline V gene lookup returns CDR1 LNHDA and CDR2 SQIVND (reference sequence). This CDR3 is built from 14 residues. DNA for the CDR3: TGTGCCAGTAGTAACGGCAGGGAAAATTCACCCCTCCACTTT. This translates into CASSNGRENSPLHF. Complete variable domain (other parts from reference TRBV19 and TRBJ1-6): DGGITQSPKYLFRKEGQNVTLSCEQNLNHDAMYWYRQDPGQGLRLIYYSQIVNDFQKGDIAEGYSVSREKKESFPLTVTSAQKNPTAFYLCASSNGRENSPLHFGNGTRLTVT.

The genes are TRBV24-1 and TRBJ2-5; 11 bases align to TRBD1. CDR1 and CDR2 (germline): KGHDR, SFDVKD. The trim removed 7 bases at V and 7 bases at J, leaving 4 bases unmatched. The length of the CDR3 is 13 residues. CDR3 DNA: TGTGCCACCAGGGGACAGGGGGAGGGGACCCAGTACTTC. Protein sequence: CATRGQGEGTQYF.

This chain links TRBV7-8 with TRBJ1-2, with no clear D. From germline, CDR1 is SGHVS and CDR2 FQNEAQ. The CDR3 totals 13 residues. Trimming left V 1 base short and J 2 bases short, with 5 bases between. CDR3 protein: CASSLGRNYGYTF. In nucleotides, the CDR3 is TGTGCCAGCAGCTTAGGCCGGAACTATGGCTACACCTTC.

The genes are TRBV25-1 and TRBJ1-2; TRBD1 matches 8 bases. J was trimmed by 3 bases and V by 5 bases; bases with no gene match: 5. The CDR3 loop spans 14 amino acids. CDR1 MGHDK and CDR2 SYGVNS come from the germline V gene. In DNA, the CDR3 is TGTGCCAGCAGTCCCTCAGGGGGCGACTATGGCTACACCTTC. This sequence encodes CASSPSGGDYGYTF.

This clone was observed once. This sequence joins TRBV19 and TRBJ2-2, with 12 nucleotides matching TRBD2. This CDR3 spans 17 amino acids. CDR1 and CDR2 from the germline V gene are LNHDA and SQIVND (reference sequence). The V gene end was trimmed by 5 bases and the J gene end by 4 bases; junction bases not matched to a gene: 8. The CDR3 reads CASSAPASGGATGELFF. In DNA, the CDR3 is TGTGCCAGTAGTGCCCCTGCTAGCGGGGGGGCCACCGGGGAGCTGTTTTTT.

The rearrangement uses TRBV19 and TRBJ1-1, with no clear D. Germline values: CDR1 LNHDA, CDR2 SQIVND (reference sequence). The CDR3 has 16 residues. Trimming removed 7 bases at V and 5 bases at J, with 23 bases between. CDR3 sequence reads: CASIPRPHTVLTEAFF. DNA of the CDR3: TGTGCCAGTATCCCCCGTCCCCACACAGTTCTGACTGAAGCTTTCTTT.

V is TRBV24-1 and J is TRBJ2-1, with 10 nucleotides matching TRBD2. Germline V CDR1 and CDR2: KGHDR, SFDVKD. V was pared by 3 bases and J by 3 bases, with 4 bases of the junction left unmatched. The CDR3 extends over 16 amino acids. The CDR3 is CATSDGTSEIYNEQFF. CDR3 nucleotide sequence: TGTGCCACCAGTGATGGGACTAGCGAAATCTACAATGAGCAGTTCTTC.